This T cell receptor beta chain was captured in a study of CD8 T cells in Susac syndrome. The CDR3 sequence is 16 residues long. Germline assignment: CDR1 SGHRS and CDR2 YFSETQ. Trimming took 5 bases from V and 5 from J, leaving 23 bases between them. Reverse transcription of roughly 0.5 to 1 ug RNA used random hexamers. TCRdb independently ran MiXCR on the immunoSEQ multiplex PCR reads; one entry per CDR3 protein. The sample comprises 120,000 or so distinct CDR3 sequences, 90% to 95% of which are singletons, and around 0.12% rests with the top ten. Sequencing was carried out using CD4+ T cells from PBMCs. This chain joins TRBV5-1 and TRBJ2-7, with a weak D call TRBD2 (7 bases). The sequence came from a human donor in good health. The chain's CDR3 is CASRDYRGADTNEQYF. CDR3 DNA: TGCGCCAGCAGGGACTACCGGGGGGCAGATACTAACGAGCAGTACTTC.